Below are 14 T cell receptor beta chains sequenced from a single sample in a study of T-cell reconstitution after alpha-beta-depleted transplantation in children. For TCRbeta, the library was prepared with unique molecular identifiers. TCRdb redid the calling of the PCR reads with MiXCR, one entry per CDR3 protein. The sample comprises about a million distinct CDR3 sequences, 25% to 30% of which are singletons, and roughly 27% rests with the top ten. The specimen was PBMCs, mostly from graft donor cells, collected 360 days after TCRalphabeta/CD19-depleted stem cell transplant. These receptors were obtained from a boy younger than two who had a stem cell transplant for SCID, so the T cells may come from the graft donor.

In this sample, this clonotype turned up a few times. The rearrangement joins TRBV6-5 to TRBJ2-7; no clear D gene. Germline-derived CDR1 and CDR2 are MNHEY and SVGAGI. CDR3 length equals 13 residues. Trimming removed 4 bases at V and 2 bases at J, with 9 bases between. The chain's CDR3 is CASSLSKAYEQYF. Written as DNA, the CDR3 is TGTGCCAGCAGTTTGTCTAAGGCCTACGAGCAGTACTTC.

This clonotype was seen a handful of times. The chain couples TRBV20-1 to TRBJ2-1; 7 positions match TRBD1. The ends lost 5 bases at V and 10 bases at J; junction bases unmatched: 8. This CDR3 comprises 12 residues. Germline assignment: CDR1 DFQATT and CDR2 SNEGSKA (reference sequence). The CDR3 bases are TGCAGTGCTCGTCGACAGGGAATGGAGCAGTTCTTC. Protein product: CSARRQGMEQFF.

This chain connects TRBV14 to TRBJ2-1, with unresolved D. This CDR3 is built from 15 residues. Trimming shortened V by 3 bases and J by 2 bases, and 11 bases separated the two germline ends. In germline, CDR1 is SGHDN, CDR2 FVKESK. CDR3 in DNA: TGTGCCAGCAGCCAGAAGGGTGGGACCTACAATGAGCAGTTCTTC. It translates to CASSQKGGTYNEQFF.

The chain links TRBV27 to TRBJ2-3, with D tentatively TRBD1 or TRBD2 (5 bases each). In germline, CDR1 is MNHEY, CDR2 SMNVEV (reference sequence). The CDR3 totals 14 residues. V lost 3 bases to trimming and J lost 8 bases, with 15 bases between them. CDR3 sequence reads: CASSLPGPRGTQYF. The CDR3, as DNA: TGTGCCAGCAGTTTGCCGGGACCCCGAGGTACGCAGTATTTT.

The chain combines TRBV13 with TRBJ2-7; D gene uncertain. The germline CDR1 and CDR2 sequences are PRHDT and FYEKMQ (reference sequence). Trimming shortened V by 0 bases and J by 5 bases, and 8 bases separated the two germline ends. This CDR3 comprises 13 residues. CDR3 DNA: TGTGCCAGCAGCTTAGGCCGAGTTGACGAGCAGTACTTC. Protein product: CASSLGRVDEQYF. The variable domain in full, with the rest retrieved from reference TRBV13 and TRBJ2-7, is AAGVIQSPRHLIKEKRETATLKCYPIPRHDTVYWYQQGPGQDPQFLISFYEKMQSDKGSIPDRFSAQQFSDYHSELNMSSLELGDSALYFCASSLGRVDEQYFGPGTRLTVT.

V is TRBV7-3 and J is TRBJ2-3, with 9 bases that match TRBD1. The CDR3 totals 18 residues. In germline, CDR1 is SGHTA, CDR2 FQGTGA. The junction had 9 bases not matched to a gene; V was cut back by 2 bases and J by 0 bases. CDR3 sequence (DNA): TGTGCCAGCAGCTTATCCGGGACAGGGTTCTTTAGCACAGATACGCAGTATTTT. Translating gives CASSLSGTGFFSTDTQYF.

This clonotype was recorded a few times. The chain employs TRBV29-1 and TRBJ1-2, with 7 bases fitting TRBD1. Germline V gives CDR1 SQVTM, CDR2 ANQGSEA. There are 10 residues in the CDR3. The CDR3 reads CSTGADGYTF. DNA of the CDR3: TGCAGTACAGGGGCGGATGGCTACACCTTC.

This clonotype was counted a few times. The genes are TRBV2 and TRBJ2-5, with D tentatively TRBD1 (5 bases). Per the germline V gene, CDR1 is SNHLY and CDR2 is FYNNEI. CDR3 size: 11 residues. The V end lost 2 bases, the J end lost 13 bases, and 11 bases lay between the germline ends. CDR3 in DNA: TGTGCCAGCAGTGAACAAGGGGTCCGGTACTTC. This sequence encodes CASSEQGVRYF.

This clonotype came up a few times. V is TRBV11-2 and J is TRBJ2-2, with TRBD2 matching 7 bases. CDR3 length: 18 residues. Losses at the gene ends were 2 bases for V and 2 bases for J; bases not matched to a gene: 11. Germline values: CDR1 SGHAT, CDR2 FQNNGV. The chain's CDR3 is CASSLFEVAGVNTGELFF. CDR3 DNA: TGTGCCAGCAGCTTATTTGAGGTTGCGGGGGTTAACACCGGGGAGCTGTTTTTT.

The chain couples TRBV6-1 to TRBJ1-6; D uncertain. CDR1 is MNHNS, CDR2 SASEGT, per germline. Trimming left V 6 bases short and J 10 bases short, with 13 bases between. CDR3 size: 13 residues. In nucleotides, the CDR3 is TGTGCCAGCAGCCCGCCAGTTAGATCACCCCTCCACTTT. As protein: CASSPPVRSPLHF.

CDR3 in DNA: TGTGCCAGCAGTTTAGGGAATCCGAACACCGGGGAGCTGTTTTTT. It translates to CASSLGNPNTGELFF. V usage is TRBV12-3 or TRBV12-4 and J usage is TRBJ2-2; no clear D gene. V was pared by 1 base and J by 0 bases, with 6 bases between. The CDR3 loop spans 15 amino acids.

The chain employs TRBV7-9 and TRBJ2-2, with no clear D. Germline CDR1 and CDR2: SEHNR and FQNEAQ (reference sequence). V gave up 3 bases and J gave up 5 bases, with 10 bases separating them. CDR3 size: 14 residues. CDR3 residues: CASSLQELTGELFF. CDR3 sequence (DNA): TGTGCCAGCAGCTTGCAAGAGCTTACCGGGGAGCTGTTTTTT.

This clonotype turned up a few times. In DNA, the CDR3 is TGTGCCAGCAGTCCCTGGGGAAGGAATCAGCCCCAGCATTTT. It encodes CASSPWGRNQPQHF. The chain has TRBV12-3 or TRBV12-4 and TRBJ1-5, with D unresolved. The germline V and J ends were trimmed by 5 bases and 4 bases, with 12 bases remaining between them. The CDR3 is made up of 14 amino acids.

The rearrangement uses TRBV5-1 and TRBJ2-7; no clear D gene. Germline V gene data show CDR1 as SGHRS and CDR2 as YFSETQ. The CDR3 extends over 13 amino acids. V lost 2 bases and J 7 bases, leaving 13 bases between the germline ends. The CDR3 coding sequence is TGCGCCAGCAGCTTAGGGCAGGCGAGGGAGCAGTACTTC. Translated, it gives CASSLGQAREQYF. Based on the CDR3 plus reference TRBV5-1 and TRBJ2-7, the full variable domain is KAGVTQTPRYLIKTRGQQVTLSCSPISGHRSVSWYQQTPGQGLQFLFEYFSETQRNKGNFPGRFSGRQFSNSRSEMNVSTLELGDSALYLCASSLGQAREQYFGPGTRLTVT.